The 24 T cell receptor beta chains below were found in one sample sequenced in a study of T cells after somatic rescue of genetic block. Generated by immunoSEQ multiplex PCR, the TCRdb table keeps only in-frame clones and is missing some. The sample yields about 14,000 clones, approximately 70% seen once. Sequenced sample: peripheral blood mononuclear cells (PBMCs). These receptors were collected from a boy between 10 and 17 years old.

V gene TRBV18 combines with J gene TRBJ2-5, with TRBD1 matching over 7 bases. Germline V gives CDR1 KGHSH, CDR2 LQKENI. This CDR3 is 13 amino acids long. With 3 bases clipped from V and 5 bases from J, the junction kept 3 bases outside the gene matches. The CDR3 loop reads CASSPGQRETQYF. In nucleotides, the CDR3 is TGTGCCAGCTCACCGGGACAGAGGGAGACCCAGTACTTC.

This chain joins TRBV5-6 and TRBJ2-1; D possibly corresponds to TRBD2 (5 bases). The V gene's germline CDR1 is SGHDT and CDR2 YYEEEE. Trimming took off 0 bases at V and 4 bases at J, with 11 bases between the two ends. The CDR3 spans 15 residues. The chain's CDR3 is CASSLVVGEYNEQFF. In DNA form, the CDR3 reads TGTGCCAGCAGCTTGGTGGTTGGGGAGTACAATGAGCAGTTCTTC.

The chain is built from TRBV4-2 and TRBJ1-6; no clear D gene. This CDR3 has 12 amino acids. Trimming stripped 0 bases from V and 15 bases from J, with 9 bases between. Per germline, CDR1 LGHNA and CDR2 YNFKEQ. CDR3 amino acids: CASSQDALGLHF. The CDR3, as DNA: TGTGCCAGCAGCCAAGACGCTTTGGGCCTCCACTTT.

In nucleotides, the CDR3 is TGTGCCAGCAGACCCGGGACAAATACCTACGAGCAGTACTTC. Protein: CASRPGTNTYEQYF. The rearrangement joins TRBV28 to TRBJ2-7; a weak D match, TRBD1 (6 bases). V dropped 6 bases and J dropped 2 bases, with 14 bases sitting between them. This CDR3 comprises 14 residues. Germline V gives CDR1 MDHEN, CDR2 SYDVKM.

The CDR3 here is CASSRGHRELFF. The CDR3 nucleotides are TGCGCCAGCAGCCGTGGCCATCGGGAGCTGTTTTTT. The V gene is TRBV5-1, the J gene TRBJ2-2; D ambiguous. Germline CDR1 and CDR2: SGHRS and YFSETQ. V shed 4 bases and J shed 9 bases, with 10 bases lying between them. The CDR3 loop spans 12 amino acids.

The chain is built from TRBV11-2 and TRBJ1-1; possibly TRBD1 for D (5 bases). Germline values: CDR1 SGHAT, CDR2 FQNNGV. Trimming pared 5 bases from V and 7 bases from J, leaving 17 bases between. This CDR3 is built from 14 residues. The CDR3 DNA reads TGTGCCAGCAGCCCCTTCGGCAGGGCCCTTGAAGCTTTCTTT. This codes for CASSPFGRALEAFF. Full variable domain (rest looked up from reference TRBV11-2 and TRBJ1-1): EAGVAQSPRYKIIEKRQSVAFWCNPISGHATLYWYQQILGQGPKLLIQFQNNGVVDDSQLPKDRFSAERLKGVDSTLKIQPAKLEDSAVYLCASSPFGRALEAFFGQGTRLTVV.

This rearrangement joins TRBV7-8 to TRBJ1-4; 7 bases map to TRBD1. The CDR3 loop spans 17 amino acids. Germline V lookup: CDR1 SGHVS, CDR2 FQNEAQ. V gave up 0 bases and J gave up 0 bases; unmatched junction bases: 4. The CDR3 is CASSLAPDRATNEKLFF. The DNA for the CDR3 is TGTGCCAGCAGCTTAGCCCCCGACAGGGCAACTAATGAAAAACTGTTTTTT.

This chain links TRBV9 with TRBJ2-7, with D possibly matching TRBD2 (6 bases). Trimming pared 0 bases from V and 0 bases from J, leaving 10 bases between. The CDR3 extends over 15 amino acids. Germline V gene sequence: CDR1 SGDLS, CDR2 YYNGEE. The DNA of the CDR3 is TGTGCCAGCAGCGTAGAGGCGGGAAACTCCTACGAGCAGTACTTC. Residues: CASSVEAGNSYEQYF. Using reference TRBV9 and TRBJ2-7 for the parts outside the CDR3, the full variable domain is DSGVTQTPKHLITATGQRVTLRCSPRSGDLSVYWYQQSLDQGLQFLIQYYNGEERAKGNILERFSAQQFPDLHSELNLSSLELGDSALYFCASSVEAGNSYEQYFGPGTRLTVT.

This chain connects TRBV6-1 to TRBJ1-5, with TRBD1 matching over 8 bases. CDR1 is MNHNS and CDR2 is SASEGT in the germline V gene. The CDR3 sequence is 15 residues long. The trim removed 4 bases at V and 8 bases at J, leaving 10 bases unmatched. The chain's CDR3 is CASSVRQGTVEPQHF. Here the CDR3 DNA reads TGTGCCAGCAGTGTACGACAGGGGACTGTTGAGCCCCAGCATTTT.

Here the CDR3 DNA reads TGTGCCAGCAGCTTAGTTCAGAAAAGCTCCTACAATGAGCAGTTCTTC. It translates to CASSLVQKSSYNEQFF. V is TRBV5-6 and J is TRBJ2-1; D uncertain. Deletions cut 2 bases from V and 0 bases from J, with 12 bases between. The CDR3 sequence is 16 residues long. CDR1 is SGHDT, CDR2 YYEEEE, per germline.

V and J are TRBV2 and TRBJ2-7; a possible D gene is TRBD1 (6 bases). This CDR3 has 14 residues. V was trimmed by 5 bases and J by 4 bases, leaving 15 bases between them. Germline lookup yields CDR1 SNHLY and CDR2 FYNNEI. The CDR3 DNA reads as TGTGCCAGCAGTCGAGTTCTCAGGGGTTACGAGCAGTACTTC. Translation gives CASSRVLRGYEQYF.

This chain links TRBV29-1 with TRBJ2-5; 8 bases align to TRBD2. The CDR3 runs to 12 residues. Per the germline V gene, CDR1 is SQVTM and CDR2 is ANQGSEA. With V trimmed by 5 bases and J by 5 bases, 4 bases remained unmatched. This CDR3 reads CSVYRGGETQYF. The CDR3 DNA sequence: TGCAGCGTTTATCGGGGGGGGGAGACCCAGTACTTC.

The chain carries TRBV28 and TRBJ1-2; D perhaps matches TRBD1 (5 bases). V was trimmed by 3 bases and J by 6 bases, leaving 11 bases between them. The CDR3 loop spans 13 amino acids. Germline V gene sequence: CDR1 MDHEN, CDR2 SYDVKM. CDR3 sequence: CASSFRGRNGYTF. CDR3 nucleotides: TGTGCCAGCAGTTTTAGGGGAAGGAATGGCTACACCTTC.

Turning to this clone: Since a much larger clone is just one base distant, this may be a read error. This CDR3 reads CASSFQREVVRELFF. The CDR3 DNA sequence: TGCGCCAGCAGCTTCCAGCGGGAGGTAGTCAGGGAGCTGTTTTTT. V is TRBV5-1 and J is TRBJ2-2; 9 positions match TRBD2. This CDR3 region has 15 residues. The germline CDR1 and CDR2 sequences are SGHRS and YFSETQ. The trim removed 2 bases at V and 9 bases at J, leaving 8 bases unmatched. The full variable domain, completed using reference TRBV5-1 and TRBJ2-2, is KAGVTQTPRYLIKTRGQQVTLSCSPISGHRSVSWYQQTPGQGLQFLFEYFSETQRNKGNFPGRFSGRQFSNSRSEMNVSTLELGDSALYLCASSFQREVVRELFFGEGSRLTVL.

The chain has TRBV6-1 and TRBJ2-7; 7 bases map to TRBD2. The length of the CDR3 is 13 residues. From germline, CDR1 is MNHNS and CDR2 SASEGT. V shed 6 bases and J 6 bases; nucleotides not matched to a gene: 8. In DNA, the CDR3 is TGTGCCAGCAGCTACGGACTAGTCTCCGAGCAGTACTTC. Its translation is CASSYGLVSEQYF.

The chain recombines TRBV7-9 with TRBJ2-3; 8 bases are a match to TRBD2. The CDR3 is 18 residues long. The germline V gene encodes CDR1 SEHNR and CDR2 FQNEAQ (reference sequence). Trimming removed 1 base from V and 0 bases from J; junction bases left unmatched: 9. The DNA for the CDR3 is TGTGCCAGCAGCTTAGTCTGGGTTATAGCGGGGAGCACAGATACGCAGTATTTT. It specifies CASSLVWVIAGSTDTQYF.

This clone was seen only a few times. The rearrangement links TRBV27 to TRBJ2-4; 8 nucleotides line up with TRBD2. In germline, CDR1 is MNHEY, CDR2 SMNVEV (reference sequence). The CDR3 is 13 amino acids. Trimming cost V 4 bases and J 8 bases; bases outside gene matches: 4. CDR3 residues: CASSYAGGYIQYF. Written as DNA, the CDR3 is TGTGCCAGCAGTTATGCGGGGGGATACATTCAGTACTTC.

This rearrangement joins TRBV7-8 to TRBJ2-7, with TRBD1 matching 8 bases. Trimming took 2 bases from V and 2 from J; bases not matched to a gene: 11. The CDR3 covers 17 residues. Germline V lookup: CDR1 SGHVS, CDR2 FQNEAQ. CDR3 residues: CASSLIAGQGIAYEQYF. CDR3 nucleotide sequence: TGTGCCAGCAGCTTAATCGCCGGACAGGGTATTGCCTACGAGCAGTACTTC.

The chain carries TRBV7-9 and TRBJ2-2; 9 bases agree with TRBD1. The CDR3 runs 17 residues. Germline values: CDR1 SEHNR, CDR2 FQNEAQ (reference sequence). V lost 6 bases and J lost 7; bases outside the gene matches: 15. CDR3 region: CASREAPRQGEGGELFF. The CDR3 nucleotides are TGTGCCAGCAGGGAGGCCCCGAGACAGGGGGAAGGCGGGGAGCTGTTTTTT.

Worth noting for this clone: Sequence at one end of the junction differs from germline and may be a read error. The CDR3 coding sequence is TGTGCCAGCAACTTGTTACAGGGGTCCCAAGAGACCCAGTACTTC. It specifies CASNLLQGSQETQYF. The chain has TRBV5-4 and TRBJ2-5; 7 bases are shared with TRBD1. In germline, CDR1 is SGHNT, CDR2 YYREEE (reference sequence). The CDR3 length is 15 residues.

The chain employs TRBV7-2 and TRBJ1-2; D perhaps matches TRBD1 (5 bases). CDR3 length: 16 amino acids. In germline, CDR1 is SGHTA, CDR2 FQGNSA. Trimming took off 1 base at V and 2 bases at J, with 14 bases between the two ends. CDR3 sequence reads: CASSLVGALGNYGYTF. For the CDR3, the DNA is TGTGCCAGCAGCTTAGTCGGGGCCTTAGGGAACTATGGCTACACCTTC.

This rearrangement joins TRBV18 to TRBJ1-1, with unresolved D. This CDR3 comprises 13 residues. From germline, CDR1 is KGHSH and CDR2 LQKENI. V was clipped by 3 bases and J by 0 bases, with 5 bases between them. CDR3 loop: CASSPTVNTEAFF. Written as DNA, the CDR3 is TGTGCCAGCTCACCCACAGTGAACACTGAAGCTTTCTTT. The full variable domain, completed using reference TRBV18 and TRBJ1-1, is NAGVMQNPRHLVRRRGQEARLRCSPMKGHSHVYWYRQLPEEGLKFMVYLQKENIIDESGMPKERFSAEFPKEGPSILRIQQVVRGDSAAYFCASSPTVNTEAFFGQGTRLTVV.

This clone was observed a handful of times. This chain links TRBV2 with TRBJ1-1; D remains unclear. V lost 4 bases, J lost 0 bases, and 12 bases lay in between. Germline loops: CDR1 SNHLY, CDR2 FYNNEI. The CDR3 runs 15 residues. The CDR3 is CASSAEGNLNTEAFF. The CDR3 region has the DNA TGTGCCAGCAGTGCGGAAGGAAATTTGAACACTGAAGCTTTCTTT.

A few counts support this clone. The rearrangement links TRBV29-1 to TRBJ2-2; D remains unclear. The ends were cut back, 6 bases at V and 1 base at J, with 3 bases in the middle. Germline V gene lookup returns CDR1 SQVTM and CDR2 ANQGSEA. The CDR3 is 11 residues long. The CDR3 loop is CSVVNTGELFF. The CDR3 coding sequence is TGCAGCGTCGTGAACACCGGGGAGCTGTTTTTT.